The T cell receptor beta chain under discussion was sequenced for a study of blood T cell repertoires in COVID-19. About the study: PBMCs, B-cell-depleted T cells, or T cells provided the cDNA or gDNA that made up the material.

In the original analysis: Amplified reference gene primers provided the basis for estimating nucleated cell counts. Using immunoSEQ multiplex PCR, the repertoire was profiled, and TCRdb retains in-frame clones only, with some absent. D and trimming were read from the DNA, whereas the V and J calls and clone size are those reported in that table. Among about 150,000 clones listed, roughly 87% were seen once. The sample was peripheral blood. This receptor was taken from a woman in her sixties or seventies with active or convalescent COVID-19.

This chain's CDR3 is CASSLDGLAGEQYF. The CDR3 bases are TGTGCCAGCAGCTTAGATGGACTAGCGGGCGAGCAGTACTTC. This chain joins TRBV11-2 and TRBJ2-7; TRBD2 matches at 11 bases. Germline values: CDR1 SGHAT, CDR2 FQNNGV. The length of the CDR3 is 14 residues. The trim removed 0 bases at V and 6 bases at J, leaving 1 base unmatched. Variable domain in full (rest from reference TRBV11-2 and TRBJ2-7): EAGVAQSPRYKIIEKRQSVAFWCNPISGHATLYWYQQILGQGPKLLIQFQNNGVVDDSQLPKDRFSAERLKGVDSTLKIQPAKLEDSAVYLCASSLDGLAGEQYFGPGTRLTVT.